The 16 T cell receptor beta chains presented below share a single source sample, sequenced in a study of cytomegalovirus exposure and HLA in healthy donors. Both 60 Vbeta primers and 13 Jbeta primers went into the PCR. Generated by immunoSEQ multiplex PCR, the TCRdb table keeps only in-frame clones and is missing some. The sample table includes 80,000 to 100,000 clones. Sequenced: PBMCs. The receptors were gathered from a man between 45 and 60 years old in good health and CMV-seronegative.

The rearrangement links TRBV4-2 to TRBJ2-3, with TRBD2 matching 11 bases. J gave up 3 bases and V 1 base, and 0 bases lay outside the gene matches. The germline V gene has CDR1 LGHNA and CDR2 YNFKEQ. This CDR3 has 15 residues. CDR3 loop: CASSQVAGGTDTQYF. The CDR3 DNA follows: TGTGCCAGCAGCCAAGTAGCGGGGGGGACAGATACGCAGTATTTT.

V and J are TRBV19 and TRBJ2-2; D perhaps matches TRBD1 (6 bases). The germline V and J ends were trimmed by 4 bases and 6 bases, with 24 bases remaining between them. This CDR3 has 18 amino acids. CDR1 is LNHDA and CDR2 is SQIVND in the germline V gene (reference sequence). CDR3 DNA: TGTGCCAGTAGTACCCCTCCCCCACAGGGACGTGTCGCCGGGGAGCTGTTTTTT. This translates into CASSTPPPQGRVAGELFF.

The V and J genes are TRBV27 and TRBJ1-4, with TRBD1 identical over 10 bases. V lost 2 bases and J lost 8; bases outside the gene matches: 2. Germline CDR1 and CDR2: MNHEY and SMNVEV (reference sequence). CDR3 length: 14 residues. CDR3 residues: CASSLAGQGEKLFF. CDR3 sequence (DNA): TGTGCCAGCAGTTTAGCGGGACAGGGGGAAAAACTGTTTTTT.

CDR3 loop: CASSILDSINTEAFF. For the CDR3, the DNA is TGTGCCAGTAGTATACTGGACTCCATTAACACTGAAGCTTTCTTT. The chain links TRBV19 to TRBJ1-1; D gene unclear. CDR1 is LNHDA, CDR2 SQIVND, per germline (reference sequence). The V gene lost 2 bases and the J gene lost 2 bases, with 12 bases spanning the gap. The CDR3 sequence is 15 residues long.

The V and J genes are TRBV7-2 and TRBJ1-1, with 8 bases aligning to TRBD1. CDR3 size: 14 residues. V lost 5 bases to trimming and J lost 4 bases; unmatched junction nucleotides: 6. Looked up from germline, CDR1 is SGHTA and CDR2 is FQGNSA. CDR3 loop: CASSRTGFSTEAFF. The CDR3 DNA sequence: TGTGCCAGCAGCCGGACAGGGTTTAGCACTGAAGCTTTCTTT. The variable domain in full, completed from reference TRBV7-2 and TRBJ1-1, reads GAGVSQSPSNKVTEKGKDVELRCDPISGHTALYWYRQSLGQGLEFLIYFQGNSAPDKSGLPSDRFSAERTGGSVSTLTIQRTQQEDSAVYLCASSRTGFSTEAFFGQGTRLTVV.

The rearrangement joins TRBV19 to TRBJ1-2, with D perhaps TRBD1 (5 bases). This CDR3 spans 13 amino acids. CDR1 and CDR2 from the germline V gene are LNHDA and SQIVND (reference sequence). V was clipped by 1 base and J by 4 bases, with 7 bases between them. The DNA of the CDR3 is TGTGCCAGTAGTATAGTGGGGCGCTATGGCTACACCTTC. It encodes CASSIVGRYGYTF.

The rearrangement links TRBV6-5 to TRBJ2-1; 7 nucleotides agree with TRBD2. Germline V CDR1 and CDR2: MNHEY, SVGAGI. V shed 2 bases and J 4 bases; nucleotides not matched to a gene: 5. This CDR3 is built from 15 residues. CDR3 in amino acids: CASSYPGTKYNEQFF. The CDR3 nucleotides read TGTGCCAGCAGTTACCCCGGGACTAAGTACAATGAGCAGTTCTTC.

This sequence joins TRBV28 and TRBJ2-7; D possibly corresponds to TRBD2 (7 bases). This CDR3 has 15 amino acids. Trimming shortened V by 4 bases and J by 7 bases, and 20 bases separated the two germline ends. Germline lookup yields CDR1 MDHEN and CDR2 SYDVKM. The CDR3 spells CASSSPGRGAVEQYF. The DNA for the CDR3 is TGTGCCAGCAGTTCCCCCGGTCGGGGGGCCGTAGAGCAGTACTTC.

CDR3 region: CASSLRQGIDTGELFF. The CDR3 region has the DNA TGTGCCAGCAGCCTCCGACAGGGGATTGACACCGGGGAGCTGTTTTTT. V gene TRBV11-2 combines with J gene TRBJ2-2; 8 positions match TRBD1. Germline V CDR1 and CDR2: SGHAT, FQNNGV. With 5 bases clipped from V and 3 bases from J, the junction kept 8 bases outside the gene matches. There are 16 residues in the CDR3.

This chain connects TRBV7-9 to TRBJ2-7; possibly TRBD1 for D (5 bases). V dropped 3 bases and J dropped 2 bases, with 14 bases sitting between them. Germline values: CDR1 SEHNR, CDR2 FQNEAQ (reference sequence). The CDR3 runs to 15 residues. Here the CDR3 reads CASSFDLGATYEQYF. The CDR3 coding sequence is TGTGCCAGCAGCTTCGATCTAGGGGCTACCTACGAGCAGTACTTC.

This chain joins TRBV4-1 and TRBJ1-2, with 8 bases identical to TRBD1. J lost 5 bases, V lost 4 bases, and 12 bases had no gene match. CDR1 and CDR2 from the germline V gene are MGHRA and YSYEKL. The CDR3 loop spans 16 amino acids. The CDR3 protein is CASSPGGDRRIYGYTF. Here the CDR3 DNA reads TGCGCCAGCAGCCCCGGAGGGGACAGGCGAATATATGGCTACACCTTC.

J is TRBJ2-3 and V is TRBV9; D is perhaps TRBD2 (6 bases). Deletions cut 4 bases from V and 11 bases from J, with 20 bases between. The CDR3 covers 14 residues. The germline CDR1 and CDR2 sequences are SGDLS and YYNGEE. The CDR3 nucleotides are TGTGCCAGCAGCTCCGGGACTGGCCCTATTAGGCAGTATTTT. It yields the protein CASSSGTGPIRQYF.

The V and J genes are TRBV29-1 and TRBJ1-2, with unresolved D. The CDR3 has 15 amino acids. Trimming pared 5 bases from V and 5 bases from J, leaving 21 bases between. CDR1 is SQVTM and CDR2 is ANQGSEA in the germline V gene. The CDR3 here is CSVNGAAPRTYGYTF. In nucleotides, the CDR3 is TGCAGCGTTAACGGTGCGGCACCTAGAACGTATGGCTACACCTTC. The full variable domain, with the rest looked up from reference TRBV29-1 and TRBJ1-2, is SAVISQKPSRDICQRGTSLTIQCQVDSQVTMMFWYRQQPGQSLTLIATANQGSEATYESGFVIDKFPISRPNLTFSTLTVSNMSPEDSSIYLCSVNGAAPRTYGYTFGSGTRLTVV.

The chain carries TRBV10-2 and TRBJ2-7, with 7 bases identical to TRBD1. From germline, CDR1 is WSHSY and CDR2 SAAADI. This CDR3 has 14 amino acids. The V and J ends lost 4 bases and 3 bases, in that order; junction bases with no gene match: 6. CDR3 residues: CASSGGGAFYEQYF. The CDR3, as DNA: TGCGCCAGCAGTGGAGGGGGCGCGTTCTACGAGCAGTACTTC.

This chain joins TRBV9 and TRBJ2-1; TRBD2 matches 8 bases. The CDR3 consists of 16 residues. J was trimmed by 7 bases and V by 4 bases; bases with no gene match: 13. Germline V gene lookup returns CDR1 SGDLS and CDR2 YYNGEE. The CDR3 DNA reads TGTGCCAGCAGCCCTCGAGCGGGGGCCTCGGAGAATGAGCAGTTCTTC. This sequence encodes CASSPRAGASENEQFF.

The CDR3 nucleotides read TGTGCCAGCAGCGTAGACGAGGGAGGAGCTGGAAACACCATATATTTT. Protein sequence: CASSVDEGGAGNTIYF. The V gene is TRBV9, the J gene TRBJ1-3; no clear D gene. The CDR3 has 16 amino acids. Deletions cut 0 bases from V and 2 bases from J, with 12 bases between. The germline CDR1 and CDR2 sequences are SGDLS and YYNGEE.